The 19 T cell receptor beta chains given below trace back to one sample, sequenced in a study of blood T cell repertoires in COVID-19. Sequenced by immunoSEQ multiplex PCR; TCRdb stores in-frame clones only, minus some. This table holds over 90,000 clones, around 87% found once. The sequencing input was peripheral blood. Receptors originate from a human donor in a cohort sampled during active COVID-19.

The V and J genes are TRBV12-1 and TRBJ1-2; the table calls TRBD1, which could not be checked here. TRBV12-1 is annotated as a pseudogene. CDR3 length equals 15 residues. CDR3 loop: CASSPSEGAPYGYTF. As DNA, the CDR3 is TGTGCCAGCAGCCCCTCAGAGGGGGCCCCCTATGGCTACACCTTC.

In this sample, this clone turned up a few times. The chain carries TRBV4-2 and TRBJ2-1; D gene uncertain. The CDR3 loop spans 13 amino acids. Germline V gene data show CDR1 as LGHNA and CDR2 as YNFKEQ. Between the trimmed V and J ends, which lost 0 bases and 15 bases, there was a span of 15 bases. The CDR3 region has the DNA TGTGCCAGCAGCCAAGATACTAACGCCCGATGGTTCTTC. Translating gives CASSQDTNARWFF.

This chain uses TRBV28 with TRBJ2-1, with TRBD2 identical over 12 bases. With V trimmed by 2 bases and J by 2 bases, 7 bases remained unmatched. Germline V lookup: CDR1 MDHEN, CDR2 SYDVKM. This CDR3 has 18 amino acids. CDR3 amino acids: CASSLRLAGVLPYNEQFF. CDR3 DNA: TGTGCCAGCAGTTTAAGACTAGCGGGAGTATTGCCCTACAATGAGCAGTTCTTC.

The CDR3 here is CASSPGSGPDREQFF. CDR3 coding DNA: TGTGCCAGCAGCCCCGGGTCTGGTCCCGATCGTGAGCAGTTCTTC. This chain connects TRBV3-1 (or the pseudogene TRBV3-2) to TRBJ2-1; D call uncertain. V shed 4 bases and J shed 9 bases, with 19 bases lying between them. Germline V gives CDR1 LGHDT, CDR2 YNNKEL (reference sequence). This CDR3 spans 15 amino acids.

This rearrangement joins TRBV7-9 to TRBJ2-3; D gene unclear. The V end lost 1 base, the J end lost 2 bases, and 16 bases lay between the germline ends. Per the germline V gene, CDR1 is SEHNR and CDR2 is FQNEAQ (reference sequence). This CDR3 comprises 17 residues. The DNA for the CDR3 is TGTGCCAGCAGCTTAGGGCCAAACACCCTTAACACAGATACGCAGTATTTT. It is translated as CASSLGPNTLNTDTQYF. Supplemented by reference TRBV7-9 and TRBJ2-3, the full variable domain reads DTGVSQNPRHKITKRGQNVTFRCDPISEHNRLYWYRQTLGQGPEFLTYFQNEAQLEKSRLLSDRFSAERPKGSFSTLEIQRTEQGDSAMYLCASSLGPNTLNTDTQYFGPGTRLTVL.

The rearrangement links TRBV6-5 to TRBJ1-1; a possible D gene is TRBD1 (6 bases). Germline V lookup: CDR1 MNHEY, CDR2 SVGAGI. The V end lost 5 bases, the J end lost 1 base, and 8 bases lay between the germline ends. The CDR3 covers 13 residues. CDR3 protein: CASSKDRNTEAFF. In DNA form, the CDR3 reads TGTGCCAGCAGTAAGGACAGGAACACTGAAGCTTTCTTT.

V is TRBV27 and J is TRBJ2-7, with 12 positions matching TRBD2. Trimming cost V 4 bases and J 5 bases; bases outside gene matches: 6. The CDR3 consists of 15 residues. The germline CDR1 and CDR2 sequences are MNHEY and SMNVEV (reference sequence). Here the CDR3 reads CASSSTSGSGDEQYF. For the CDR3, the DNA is TGTGCCAGCAGTTCGACTAGCGGGAGTGGTGACGAGCAGTACTTC.

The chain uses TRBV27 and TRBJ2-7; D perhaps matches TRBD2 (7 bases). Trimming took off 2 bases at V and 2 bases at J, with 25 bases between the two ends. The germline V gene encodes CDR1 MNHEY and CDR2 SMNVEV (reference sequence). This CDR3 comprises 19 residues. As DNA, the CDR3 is TGTGCCAGCAGTTTAAACTCCTGGCGGGGGCCTAGGGAACCCTACGAGCAGTACTTC. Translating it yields CASSLNSWRGPREPYEQYF.

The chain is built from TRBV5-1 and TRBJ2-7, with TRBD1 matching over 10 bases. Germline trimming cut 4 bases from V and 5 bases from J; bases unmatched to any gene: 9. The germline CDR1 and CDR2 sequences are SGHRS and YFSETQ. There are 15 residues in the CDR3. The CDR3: CASSGTGEGLDEQYF. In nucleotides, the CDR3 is TGCGCCAGCAGCGGGACAGGGGAGGGTTTAGACGAGCAGTACTTC.

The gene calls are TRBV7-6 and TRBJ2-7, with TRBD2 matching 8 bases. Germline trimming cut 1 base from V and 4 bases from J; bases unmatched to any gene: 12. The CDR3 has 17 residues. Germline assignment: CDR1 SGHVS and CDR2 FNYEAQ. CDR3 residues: CASSLDNSGTLIYEQYF. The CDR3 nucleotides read TGTGCCAGCAGCTTAGACAATAGCGGGACTCTTATTTACGAGCAGTACTTC.

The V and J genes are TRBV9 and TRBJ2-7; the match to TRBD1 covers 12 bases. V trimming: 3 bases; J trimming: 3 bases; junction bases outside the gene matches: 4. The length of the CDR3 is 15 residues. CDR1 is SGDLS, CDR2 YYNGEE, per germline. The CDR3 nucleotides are TGTGCCAGCAGCGAGGGACAGGGGGCCGTCTACGAGCAGTACTTC. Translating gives CASSEGQGAVYEQYF. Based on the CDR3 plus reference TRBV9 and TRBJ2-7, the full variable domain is DSGVTQTPKHLITATGQRVTLRCSPRSGDLSVYWYQQSLDQGLQFLIQYYNGEERAKGNILERFSAQQFPDLHSELNLSSLELGDSALYFCASSEGQGAVYEQYFGPGTRLTVT.

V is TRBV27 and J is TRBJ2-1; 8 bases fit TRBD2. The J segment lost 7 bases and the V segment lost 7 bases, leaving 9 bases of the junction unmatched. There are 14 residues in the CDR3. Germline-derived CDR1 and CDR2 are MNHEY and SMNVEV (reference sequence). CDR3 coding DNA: TGTGCCAGCACAGCGGGGCGGGAGGTGAATGAGCAGTTCTTC. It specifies CASTAGREVNEQFF.

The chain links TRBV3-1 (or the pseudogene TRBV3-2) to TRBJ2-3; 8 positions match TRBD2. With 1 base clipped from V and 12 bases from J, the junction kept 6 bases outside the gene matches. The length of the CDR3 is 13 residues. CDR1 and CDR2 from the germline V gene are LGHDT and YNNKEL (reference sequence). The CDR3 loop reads CASSQGVREGQYF. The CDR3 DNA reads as TGTGCCAGCAGCCAAGGTGTACGGGAGGGACAGTATTTT.

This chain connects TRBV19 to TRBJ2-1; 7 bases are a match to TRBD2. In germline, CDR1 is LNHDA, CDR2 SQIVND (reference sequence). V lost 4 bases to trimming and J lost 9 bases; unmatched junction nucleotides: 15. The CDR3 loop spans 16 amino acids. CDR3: CASSTPSGGWEGEQFF. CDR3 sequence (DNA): TGTGCCAGTAGTACGCCCTCTGGGGGGTGGGAGGGTGAGCAGTTCTTC.

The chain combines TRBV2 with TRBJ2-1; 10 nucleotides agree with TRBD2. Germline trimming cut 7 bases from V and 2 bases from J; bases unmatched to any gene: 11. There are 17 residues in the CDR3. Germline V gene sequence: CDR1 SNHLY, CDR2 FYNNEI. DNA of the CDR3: TGTGCCAGCATAATTCTAGCGGGAGACCCCACCTACAATGAGCAGTTCTTC. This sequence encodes CASIILAGDPTYNEQFF.

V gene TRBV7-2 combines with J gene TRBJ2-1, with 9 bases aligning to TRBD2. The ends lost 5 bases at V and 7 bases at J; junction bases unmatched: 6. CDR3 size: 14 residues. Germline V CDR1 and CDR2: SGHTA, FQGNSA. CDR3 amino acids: CASSQGLAPNEQFF. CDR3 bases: TGTGCCAGCAGCCAAGGACTAGCGCCGAATGAGCAGTTCTTC.

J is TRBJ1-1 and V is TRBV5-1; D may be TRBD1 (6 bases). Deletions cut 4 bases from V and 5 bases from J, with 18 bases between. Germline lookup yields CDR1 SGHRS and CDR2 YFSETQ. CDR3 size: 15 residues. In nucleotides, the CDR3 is TGCGCCAGCAGCGTACAACAGGGTACAGGAACTGAAGCTTTCTTT. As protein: CASSVQQGTGTEAFF.

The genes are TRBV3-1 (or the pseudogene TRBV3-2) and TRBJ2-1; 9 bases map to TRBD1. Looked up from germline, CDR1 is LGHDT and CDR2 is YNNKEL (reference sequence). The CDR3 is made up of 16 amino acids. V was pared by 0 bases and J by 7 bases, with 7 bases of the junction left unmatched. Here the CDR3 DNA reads TGTGCCAGCAGCCAAGATAGAGGGACAGGGAGGAATGAGCAGTTCTTC. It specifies CASSQDRGTGRNEQFF.

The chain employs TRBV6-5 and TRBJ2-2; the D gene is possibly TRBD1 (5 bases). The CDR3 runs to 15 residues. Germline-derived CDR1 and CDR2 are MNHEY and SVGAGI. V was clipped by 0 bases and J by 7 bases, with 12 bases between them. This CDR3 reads CASSYSAGFGGELFF. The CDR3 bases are TGTGCCAGCAGTTACTCGGCAGGGTTCGGCGGGGAGCTGTTTTTT.